This T cell receptor (beta chain) was captured in a study of cytotoxic CD8 clonotypes in ibrutinib-treated CLL. Germline V lookup: CDR1 SGHRS, CDR2 YFSETQ. This CDR3 has 22 residues. V was clipped by 1 base and J by 1 base; unmatched bases: 17. Only in-frame clones appear in the TCRdb table, and some are missing; sequencing was by immunoSEQ multiplex PCR. Of some 130,000 clones listed, around four fifths are singletons. This rearrangement joins TRBV5-1 to TRBJ2-2; TRBD2 agrees at 12 bases. The material was PBMCs, obtained after 24 months of ibrutinib treatment. This clonotype was obtained from a human donor with chronic lymphocytic leukemia. The CDR3 spells CASSLSPIVGTSGGKNTGELFF. The DNA of the CDR3 is TGCGCCAGCAGCTTGAGTCCGATCGTGGGAACTAGCGGGGGGAAGAACACCGGGGAGCTGTTTTTT.